This paragraph covers one TCR beta chain sequence. Its cognate antigen is unknown. The source of the sample is a study of T-cell memory formation after mild COVID-19. Study-level results: Chiefly within CM and EM were the contracting CD4+ clones; CD8+ ones were within EMRA. The pre-infection memory compartment contained some responding clones, suggesting cross-reactive memory joined.

5'RACE primed from the constant segment yielded TCR alpha and TCR beta cDNA libraries bearing sample barcodes and UMIs. TCRdb redid the calling of the 5' RACE reads with MiXCR, one entry per CDR3 protein. The data show about 400,000 distinct CDR3 sequences, with approximately 24% seen just once and around 8.8% held by the top ten. Sequencing used PBMCs or a T cell subset sorted from them (not recorded which). The clonotype comes from an adult woman who had mild COVID-19 (a few samples of this study predate the infection). Cell type and time point are not known.

In nucleotides, the CDR3 is TGTGCCACCAGTGAATGGCAGGGACCCCCAAGCGAGCAGTACTTC. Translated, it gives CATSEWQGPPSEQYF. V usage is TRBV24-1 and J usage is TRBJ2-7; the D call may be TRBD1 or TRBD2 (5 bases each). This CDR3 comprises 15 residues. Germline V gives CDR1 KGHDR, CDR2 SFDVKD. Trimming cost V 4 bases and J 6 bases, with 18 bases left between them.